The clone carrying this TCR beta chain was seen many times. The antigen remains undetermined. The team produced cDNA through 5'RACE using 10-nucleotide random UMIs. TCRdb analysed the 5' RACE reads with MiXCR anew, one entry per CDR3 protein. The repertoire includes roughly 36,000 distinct CDR3 sequences, 3% to 3.5% of them detected once, and around 8% sits in the top ten. This sample stems from a study of neurological immune-mediated disorders. Study conclusions and caveats: Phylogenetic grouping put 18 of 34 multiple sclerosis patients' repertoires into one related-CDR3 cluster, a possible signature. Clinical features showed no association with the multiple sclerosis repertoire cluster, and MRI features showed none either.

The CDR3 totals 16 residues. V trimming: 4 bases; J trimming: 3 bases; junction bases outside the gene matches: 8. Germline V gene data show CDR1 as SGHRS and CDR2 as YFSETQ. Specified time point: longitudinal time-point 1 (baseline). Unsorted libraries were derived from 2 million PBMCs stored at -80 C. Material: PBMCs. The receptor was isolated from a woman aged 55-70 years with multiple sclerosis. The chain couples TRBV5-1 to TRBJ2-5, with 11 bases aligning to TRBD1. The CDR3 DNA follows: TGCGCCAGCAGCCCCTCCGGGACAGGGGGAAAAGAGACCCAGTACTTC. This encodes CASSPSGTGGKETQYF. Combining the CDR3 with reference TRBV5-1 and TRBJ2-5 gives the whole variable domain KAGVTQTPRYLIKTRGQQVTLSCSPISGHRSVSWYQQTPGQGLQFLFEYFSETQRNKGNFPGRFSGRQFSNSRSEMNVSTLELGDSALYLCASSPSGTGGKETQYFGPGTRLLVL.